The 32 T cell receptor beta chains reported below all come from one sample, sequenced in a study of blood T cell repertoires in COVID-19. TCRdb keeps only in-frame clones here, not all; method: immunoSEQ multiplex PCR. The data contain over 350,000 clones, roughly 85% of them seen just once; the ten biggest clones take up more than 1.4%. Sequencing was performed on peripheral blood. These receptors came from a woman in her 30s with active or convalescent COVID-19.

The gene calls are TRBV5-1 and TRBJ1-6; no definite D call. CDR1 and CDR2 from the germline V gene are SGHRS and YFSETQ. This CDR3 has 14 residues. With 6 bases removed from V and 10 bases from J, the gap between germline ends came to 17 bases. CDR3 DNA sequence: TGCGCCAGCAACGTGGGTCGCTCGGGGTCACCCCTCCACTTT. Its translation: CASNVGRSGSPLHF.

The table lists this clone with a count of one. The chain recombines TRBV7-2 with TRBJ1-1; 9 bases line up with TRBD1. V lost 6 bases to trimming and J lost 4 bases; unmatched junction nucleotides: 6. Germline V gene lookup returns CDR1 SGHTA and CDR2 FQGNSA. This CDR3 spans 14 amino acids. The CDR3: CASSYGTGTTEAFF. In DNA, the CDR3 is TGTGCCAGCAGTTACGGGACAGGGACCACTGAAGCTTTCTTT. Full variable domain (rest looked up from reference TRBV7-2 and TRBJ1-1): GAGVSQSPSNKVTEKGKDVELRCDPISGHTALYWYRQSLGQGLEFLIYFQGNSAPDKSGLPSDRFSAERTGGSVSTLTIQRTQQEDSAVYLCASSYGTGTTEAFFGQGTRLTVV.

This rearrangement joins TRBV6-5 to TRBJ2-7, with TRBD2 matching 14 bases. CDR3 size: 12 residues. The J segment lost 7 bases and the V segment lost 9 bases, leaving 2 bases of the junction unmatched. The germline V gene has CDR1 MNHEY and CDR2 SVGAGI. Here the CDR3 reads CASGLAGGEQYF. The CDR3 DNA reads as TGTGCCAGTGGACTAGCGGGAGGTGAGCAGTACTTC.

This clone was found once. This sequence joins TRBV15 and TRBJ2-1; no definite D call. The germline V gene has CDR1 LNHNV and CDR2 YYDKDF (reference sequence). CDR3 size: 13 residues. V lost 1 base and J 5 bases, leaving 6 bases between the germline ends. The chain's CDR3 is CATSRGGHNEQFF. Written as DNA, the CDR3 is TGTGCCACCAGCAGAGGCGGCCACAATGAGCAGTTCTTC.

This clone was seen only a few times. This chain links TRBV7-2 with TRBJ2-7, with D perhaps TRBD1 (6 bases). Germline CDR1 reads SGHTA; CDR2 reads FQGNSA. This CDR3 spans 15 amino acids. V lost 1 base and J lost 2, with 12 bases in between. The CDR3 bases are TGTGCCAGCAGCTTAGATGGGACAAGAGCCTACGAGCAGTACTTC. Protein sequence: CASSLDGTRAYEQYF. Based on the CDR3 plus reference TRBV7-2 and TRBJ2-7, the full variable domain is GAGVSQSPSNKVTEKGKDVELRCDPISGHTALYWYRQSLGQGLEFLIYFQGNSAPDKSGLPSDRFSAERTGGSVSTLTIQRTQQEDSAVYLCASSLDGTRAYEQYFGPGTRLTVT.

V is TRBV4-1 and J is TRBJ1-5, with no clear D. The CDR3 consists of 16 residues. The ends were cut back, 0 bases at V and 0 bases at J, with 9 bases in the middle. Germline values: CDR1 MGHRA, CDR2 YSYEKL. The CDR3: CASSQELSYSNQPQHF. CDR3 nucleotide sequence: TGCGCCAGCAGCCAAGAGCTCAGTTATAGCAATCAGCCCCAGCATTTT.

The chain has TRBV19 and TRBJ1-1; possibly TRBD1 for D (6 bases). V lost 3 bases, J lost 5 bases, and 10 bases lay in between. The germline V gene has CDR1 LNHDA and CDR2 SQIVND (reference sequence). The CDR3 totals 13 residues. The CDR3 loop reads CASSIGGLTEAFF. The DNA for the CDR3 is TGTGCCAGTAGTATCGGGGGGCTAACTGAAGCTTTCTTT.

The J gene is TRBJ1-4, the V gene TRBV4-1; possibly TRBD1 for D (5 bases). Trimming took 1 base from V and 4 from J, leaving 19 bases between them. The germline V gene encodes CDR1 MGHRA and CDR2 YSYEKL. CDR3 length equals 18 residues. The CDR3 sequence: CASSQAVREQLINEKLFF. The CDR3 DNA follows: TGCGCCAGCAGCCAAGCCGTCAGGGAACAATTGATTAATGAAAAACTGTTTTTT.

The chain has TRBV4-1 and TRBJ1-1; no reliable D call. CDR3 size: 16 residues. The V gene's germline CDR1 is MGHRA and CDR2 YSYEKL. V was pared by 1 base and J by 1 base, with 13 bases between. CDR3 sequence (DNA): TGCGCCAGCAGCCAAGGAGGGCCGGGATCGAACACTGAAGCTTTCTTT. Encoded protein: CASSQGGPGSNTEAFF.

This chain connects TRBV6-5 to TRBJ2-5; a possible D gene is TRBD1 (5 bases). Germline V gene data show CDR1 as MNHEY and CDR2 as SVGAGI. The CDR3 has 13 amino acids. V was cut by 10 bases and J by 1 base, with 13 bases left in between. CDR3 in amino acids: CATRQLLQETQYF. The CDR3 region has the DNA TGTGCCACCCGACAGCTACTCCAAGAGACCCAGTACTTC.

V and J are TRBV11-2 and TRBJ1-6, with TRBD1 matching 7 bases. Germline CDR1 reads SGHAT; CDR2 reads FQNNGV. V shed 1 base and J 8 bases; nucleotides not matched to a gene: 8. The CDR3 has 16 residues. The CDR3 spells CASSLARVRGDSPLHF. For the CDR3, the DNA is TGTGCCAGCAGCTTAGCTCGGGTCAGGGGGGATTCACCCCTCCACTTT.

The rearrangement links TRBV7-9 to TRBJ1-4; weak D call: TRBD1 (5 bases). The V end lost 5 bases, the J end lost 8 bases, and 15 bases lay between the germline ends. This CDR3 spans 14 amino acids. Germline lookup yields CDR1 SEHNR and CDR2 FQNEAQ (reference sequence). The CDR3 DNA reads TGTGCCAGCAGCCCCCCCAGGGCTGAGGAAAAACTGTTTTTT. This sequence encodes CASSPPRAEEKLFF.

The CDR3 here is CASSPGTSAYEQYF. The CDR3 coding sequence is TGTGCCAGTAGCCCGGGGACTAGCGCTTACGAGCAGTACTTC. This chain uses TRBV19 with TRBJ2-7; 10 positions agree with TRBD2. This CDR3 has 14 residues. Germline V gene sequence: CDR1 LNHDA, CDR2 SQIVND (reference sequence). The V gene end was trimmed by 6 bases and the J gene end by 4 bases; junction bases not matched to a gene: 6.

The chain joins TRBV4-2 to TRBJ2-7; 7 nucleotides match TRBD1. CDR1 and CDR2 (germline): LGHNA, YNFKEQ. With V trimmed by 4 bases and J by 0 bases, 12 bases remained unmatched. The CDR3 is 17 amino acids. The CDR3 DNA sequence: TGTGCCAGCAGCCCCGAAGAGGGGGACAGAAGCTCCTACGAGCAGTACTTC. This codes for CASSPEEGDRSSYEQYF.

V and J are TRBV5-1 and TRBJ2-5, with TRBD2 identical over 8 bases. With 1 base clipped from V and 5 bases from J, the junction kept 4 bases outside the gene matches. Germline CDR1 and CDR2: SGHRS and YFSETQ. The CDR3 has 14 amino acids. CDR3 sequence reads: CASSLRPGGETQYF. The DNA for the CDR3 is TGCGCCAGCAGCTTGAGACCGGGGGGGGAGACCCAGTACTTC. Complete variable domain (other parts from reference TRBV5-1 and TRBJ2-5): KAGVTQTPRYLIKTRGQQVTLSCSPISGHRSVSWYQQTPGQGLQFLFEYFSETQRNKGNFPGRFSGRQFSNSRSEMNVSTLELGDSALYLCASSLRPGGETQYFGPGTRLLVL.

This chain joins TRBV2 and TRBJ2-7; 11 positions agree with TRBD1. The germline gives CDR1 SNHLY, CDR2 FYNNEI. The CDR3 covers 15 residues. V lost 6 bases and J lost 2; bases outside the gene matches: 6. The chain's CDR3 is CASSLGQGAPYEQYF. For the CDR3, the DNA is TGTGCCAGCAGCCTTGGACAGGGGGCCCCCTACGAGCAGTACTTC.

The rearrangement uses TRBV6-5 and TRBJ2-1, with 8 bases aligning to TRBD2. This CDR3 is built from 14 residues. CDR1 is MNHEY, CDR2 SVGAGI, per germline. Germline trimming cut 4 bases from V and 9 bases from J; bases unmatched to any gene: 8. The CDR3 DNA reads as TGTGCCAGCAGTTCAGCGGGAGCTACGGCTGAGCAGTTCTTC. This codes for CASSSAGATAEQFF.

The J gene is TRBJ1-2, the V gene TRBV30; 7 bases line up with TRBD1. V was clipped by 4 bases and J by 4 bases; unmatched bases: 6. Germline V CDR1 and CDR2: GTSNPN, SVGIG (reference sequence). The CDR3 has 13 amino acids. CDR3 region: CAWKTGSLYGYTF. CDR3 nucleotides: TGTGCCTGGAAGACAGGGAGTCTCTATGGCTACACCTTC.

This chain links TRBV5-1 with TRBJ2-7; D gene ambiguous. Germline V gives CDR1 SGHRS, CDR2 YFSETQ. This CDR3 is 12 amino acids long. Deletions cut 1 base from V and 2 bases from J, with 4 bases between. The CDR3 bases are TGCGCCAGCAGCTTGCCTGCCTACGAGCAGTACTTC. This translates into CASSLPAYEQYF.

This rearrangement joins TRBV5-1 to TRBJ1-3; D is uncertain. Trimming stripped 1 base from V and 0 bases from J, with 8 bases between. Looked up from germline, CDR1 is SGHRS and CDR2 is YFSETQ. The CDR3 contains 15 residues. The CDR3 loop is CASSLNGDSGNTIYF. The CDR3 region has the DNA TGCGCCAGCAGCTTGAACGGAGACTCTGGAAACACCATATATTTT.

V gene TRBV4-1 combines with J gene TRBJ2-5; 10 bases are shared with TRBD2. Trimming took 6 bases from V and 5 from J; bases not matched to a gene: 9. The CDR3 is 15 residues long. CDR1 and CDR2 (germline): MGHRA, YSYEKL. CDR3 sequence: CASRPSGGAGETQYF. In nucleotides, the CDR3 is TGCGCCAGCAGACCCAGCGGGGGGGCAGGGGAGACCCAGTACTTC.

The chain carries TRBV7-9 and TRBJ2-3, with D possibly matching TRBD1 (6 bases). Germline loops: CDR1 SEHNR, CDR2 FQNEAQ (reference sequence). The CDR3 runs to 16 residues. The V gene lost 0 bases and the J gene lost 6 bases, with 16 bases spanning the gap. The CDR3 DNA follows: TGTGCCAGCAGCTTAGCAGAGACAGGTGGTGGGGATACGCAGTATTTT. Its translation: CASSLAETGGGDTQYF.

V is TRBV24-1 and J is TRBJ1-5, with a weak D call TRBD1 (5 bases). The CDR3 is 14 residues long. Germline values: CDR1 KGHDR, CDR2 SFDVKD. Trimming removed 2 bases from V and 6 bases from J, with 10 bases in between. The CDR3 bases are TGTGCCACCAGTGATTCGGGGGTGGGTCAGCCCCAGCATTTT. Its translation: CATSDSGVGQPQHF.

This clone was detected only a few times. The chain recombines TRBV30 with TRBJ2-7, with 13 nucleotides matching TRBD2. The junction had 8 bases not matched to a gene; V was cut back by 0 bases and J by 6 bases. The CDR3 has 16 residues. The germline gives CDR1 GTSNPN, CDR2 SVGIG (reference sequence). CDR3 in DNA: TGTGCCTGGAGTGTATGGGGACTAGCGGGAAAAACCGAGCAGTACTTC. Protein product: CAWSVWGLAGKTEQYF.

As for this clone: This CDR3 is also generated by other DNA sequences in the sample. For the CDR3, the DNA is TGTGCCAGCAGACTAGCGGGGGACCTGAATGAGCAGTTCTTC. Translating it yields CASRLAGDLNEQFF. The chain recombines TRBV6-5 with TRBJ2-1, with 11 nucleotides matching TRBD2. Trimming took 6 bases from V and 7 from J; bases not matched to a gene: 5. This CDR3 comprises 14 residues. The germline gives CDR1 MNHEY, CDR2 SVGAGI.

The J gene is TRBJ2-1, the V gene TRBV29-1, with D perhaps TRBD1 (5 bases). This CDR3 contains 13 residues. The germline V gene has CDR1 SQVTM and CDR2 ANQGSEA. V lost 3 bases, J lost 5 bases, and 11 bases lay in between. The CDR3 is CSVDSRTNNEQFF. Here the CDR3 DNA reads TGCAGCGTTGACTCGCGGACAAACAATGAGCAGTTCTTC.

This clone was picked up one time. The CDR3 here is CASSPSMGAGELFF. As DNA, the CDR3 is TGTGCCAGCAGCCCCTCTATGGGCGCCGGGGAGCTGTTTTTT. The chain recombines TRBV13 with TRBJ2-2, with unresolved D. In germline, CDR1 is PRHDT, CDR2 FYEKMQ (reference sequence). CDR3 size: 14 residues. V was cut by 5 bases and J by 6 bases, with 13 bases left in between.

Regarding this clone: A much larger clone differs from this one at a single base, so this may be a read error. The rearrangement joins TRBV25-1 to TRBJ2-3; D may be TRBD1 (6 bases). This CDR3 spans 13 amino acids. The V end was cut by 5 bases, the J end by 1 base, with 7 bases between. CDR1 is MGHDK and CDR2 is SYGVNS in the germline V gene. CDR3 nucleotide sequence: TGTGCCAGCAGTAGACAGGGCACAGATACGCAGTATTTT. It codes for CASSRQGTDTQYF.

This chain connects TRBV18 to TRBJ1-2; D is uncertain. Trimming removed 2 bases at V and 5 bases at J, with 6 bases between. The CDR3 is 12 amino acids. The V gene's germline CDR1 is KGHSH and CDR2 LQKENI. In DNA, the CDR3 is TGTGCCAGCTCACCAGGGCAGTATGGCTACACCTTC. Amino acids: CASSPGQYGYTF. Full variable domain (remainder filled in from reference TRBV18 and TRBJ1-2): NAGVMQNPRHLVRRRGQEARLRCSPMKGHSHVYWYRQLPEEGLKFMVYLQKENIIDESGMPKERFSAEFPKEGPSILRIQQVVRGDSAAYFCASSPGQYGYTFGSGTRLTVV.

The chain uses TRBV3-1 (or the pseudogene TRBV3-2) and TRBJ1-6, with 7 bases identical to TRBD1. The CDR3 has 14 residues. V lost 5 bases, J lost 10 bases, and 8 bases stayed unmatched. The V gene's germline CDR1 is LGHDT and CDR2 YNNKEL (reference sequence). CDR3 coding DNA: TGTGCCAGCAGCGACGACAGGGCCTCGTCACCCCTCCACTTT. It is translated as CASSDDRASSPLHF.

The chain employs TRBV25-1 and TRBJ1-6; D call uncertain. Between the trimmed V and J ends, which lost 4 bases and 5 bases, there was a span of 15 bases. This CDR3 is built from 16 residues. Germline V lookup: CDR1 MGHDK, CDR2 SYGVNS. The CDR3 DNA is TGTGCCAGCAGTGGCGGCGTGGGTTGGGATAATTCACCCCTCCACTTT. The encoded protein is CASSGGVGWDNSPLHF.

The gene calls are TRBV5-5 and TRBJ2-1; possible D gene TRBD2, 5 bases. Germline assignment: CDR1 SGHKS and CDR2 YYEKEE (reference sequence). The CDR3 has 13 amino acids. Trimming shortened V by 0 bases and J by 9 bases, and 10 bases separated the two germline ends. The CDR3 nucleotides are TGTGCCAGCAGCTTGGTCGGGCGGGTTGAGCAGTTCTTC. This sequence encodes CASSLVGRVEQFF.